This TCR beta chain was obtained from a study of T-cell memory formation after mild COVID-19. Turning to the study itself: TCR clustering was largely donor specific. Points from the study as a whole: Clones from the second wave (peaking day 37) had unconfirmed SARS-CoV-2 specificity.

Researchers used 5'RACE with constant-segment primers to make TCR alpha and TCR beta cDNA libraries that carry sample barcodes and UMIs. Using its own MiXCR run on the 5' RACE reads, TCRdb lists one record per CDR3 protein. The data contain around 310,000 distinct CDR3 sequences, 15% to 20% of them seen just once; the ten biggest clones take up about 22%. This clonotype occurred a few times. Its antigen is not known. Per germline, CDR1 LNHDA and CDR2 SQIVND (reference sequence). The CDR3 extends over 16 amino acids. V dropped 5 bases and J dropped 0 bases, with 14 bases sitting between them. The specimen was PBMCs or a T cell subset sorted from them (not recorded which). The clonotype originates from a man aged 18 to 29 who had mild COVID-19 (a few samples of this study predate the infection). Cell type and time point are not known. The chain recombines TRBV19 with TRBJ1-5; D might be TRBD1 (5 bases). The CDR3 DNA follows: TGTGCCAGTAGTCCAGACAGTCACTATAGCAATCAGCCCCAGCATTTT. The encoded protein is CASSPDSHYSNQPQHF.